One sample yielded the 19 T cell receptor beta chains listed below, sequenced in a study of blood T cells in healthy people across ages. The authors ran a second PCR of about 7 to 12 cycles using a sample-barcoded 5' primer and a J-beta primer mix. TCRdb used MiXCR to reprocess the 5' RACE reads, holding one entry per CDR3 protein. The sample has 380,000 or so distinct CDR3 sequences; about 49% are singletons. The specimen was blood. These receptors all come from a man between 60 and 75 years old in good health.

This clonotype was counted between two and nine times. The V gene is TRBV11-2, the J gene TRBJ2-4; TRBD2 is a possible D gene (6 bases). Germline loops: CDR1 SGHAT, CDR2 FQNNGV. The V and J ends lost 5 bases and 13 bases respectively, with 9 bases between them. This CDR3 spans 10 amino acids. This CDR3 reads CASSHREQYF. CDR3 bases: TGTGCCAGCAGCCACCGGGAGCAGTACTTC.

The rearrangement joins TRBV20-1 to TRBJ2-7; tentative D call: TRBD1 (6 bases). Judging by the DNA end, TRBJ2-5 fits better; the J call may be wrong. The CDR3 has 14 residues. Per the germline V gene, CDR1 is DFQATT and CDR2 is SNEGSKA (reference sequence). Here the CDR3 reads CSARGGHSDATQYF. CDR3 DNA: TGCAGTGCTAGAGGGGGACACTCGGACGCGACCCAGTACTTC.

In regard to this clonotype: A much larger clone is a single base away; this may be a read error. The V call is TRBV30, the J call TRBJ2-5, with D perhaps being TRBD1 or TRBD2 (5 bases each). TRBJ2-7 explains the end of the DNA better; the J call may be wrong. The CDR3 has 12 residues. CDR1 and CDR2 (germline): GTSNPN, SVGIG (reference sequence). The CDR3 is CAGSRGPYEQYF. CDR3 nucleotides: TGTGCCGGGAGCCGGGGCCCCTACGAGCAGTACTTC.

The chain recombines TRBV20-1 with TRBJ1-2, with TRBD1 matching over 10 bases. The CDR3 has 14 amino acids. In germline, CDR1 is DFQATT, CDR2 SNEGSKA (reference sequence). V trimming: 3 bases; J trimming: 4 bases; junction bases outside the gene matches: 5. The CDR3 region has the DNA TGCAGTGCTAGCGGGGGACAGGGGCCCTATGGCTACACCTTC. Protein sequence: CSASGGQGPYGYTF.

The V and J genes are TRBV2 and TRBJ2-5; maybe TRBD1 (6 bases). The V gene's germline CDR1 is SNHLY and CDR2 FYNNEI. Trimming cost V 9 bases and J 2 bases, with 13 bases left between them. The CDR3 covers 13 residues. In DNA, the CDR3 is TGTGCCAGTAAAAAGGGACAACAAGAGACCCAGTACTTC. It translates to CASKKGQQETQYF.

This clonotype was recorded at least ten times. The CDR3 is CSARDDLRTGRDYGYTF. Here the CDR3 DNA reads TGCAGTGCCCGAGATGACCTTCGGACAGGGCGGGATTATGGCTACACCTTC. The chain carries TRBV20-1 and TRBJ1-2; 8 bases are a match to TRBD1. V was clipped by 6 bases and J by 5 bases; unmatched bases: 20. Germline V gene sequence: CDR1 DFQATT, CDR2 SNEGSKA (reference sequence). The CDR3 runs to 17 residues.

The chain links TRBV28 to TRBJ1-5; maybe TRBD1 (5 bases). CDR3 length equals 14 residues. CDR1 and CDR2 from the germline V gene are MDHEN and SYDVKM. Trimming removed 4 bases from V and 6 bases from J, with 13 bases in between. CDR3 nucleotides: TGTGCCAGCAGTTCTATGGGCGGGGGTCAGCCCCAGCATTTT. Its translation is CASSSMGGGQPQHF.

The table lists this clonotype with a count of one. The chain joins TRBV2 to TRBJ2-1; no clear D. With the DNA end fitting TRBJ2-7 better, the J assignment may be wrong. The CDR3 sequence is 12 residues long. The V gene's germline CDR1 is SNHLY and CDR2 FYNNEI. The DNA of the CDR3 is TGTGCCAGCCTAAGCTCCTACAATGAGCAGTACTTC. Its protein product is CASLSSYNEQYF.

There are many counts of this clonotype. V gene TRBV7-4 combines with J gene TRBJ2-1; 12 positions match TRBD2. The germline gives CDR1 SGHVT, CDR2 SQSDAQ. This CDR3 is built from 17 residues. Unmatched junction bases numbered 7, after V lost 1 base and J lost 6 bases. The CDR3, as DNA: TGTGCCAGCAGCTTAGGGCGACTAGCGGGAGTTTGCAATGAGCAGTTCTTC. It encodes CASSLGRLAGVCNEQFF.

This clonotype was recorded only once. The chain links TRBV10-3 to TRBJ2-4, with D possibly called TRBD1 or TRBD2 (5 bases each). The DNA matches TRBJ2-7 better at its end, which makes the J call doubtful. The CDR3 is made up of 12 amino acids. Looked up from germline, CDR1 is ENHRY and CDR2 is SYGVKD. DNA of the CDR3: TGTGCCTCCTCGGGGCCATACTACGAGCAGTACTTC. This gives the protein CASSGPYYEQYF.

This clonotype has a single count. This chain connects TRBV24-1 to TRBJ1-1; D is ambiguous. Germline V gene sequence: CDR1 KGHDR, CDR2 SFDVKD. Deletions cut 3 bases from V and 7 bases from J, with 11 bases between. This CDR3 region has 13 residues. The CDR3 loop is CATSDLQRFEAFF. CDR3 DNA: TGTGCCACCAGTGATCTTCAGAGATTTGAAGCTTTCTTT.

To note about this clonotype: This may be a read error, as it is one base from a much larger clone. The rearrangement links TRBV28 to TRBJ1-1, with D uncertain. The CDR3 is 14 residues long. Trimming left V 5 bases short and J 2 bases short, with 12 bases between. Germline V gives CDR1 MDHEN, CDR2 SYDVKM. The CDR3 DNA reads as TGTGCCAGCAGTGTAATTAACATAAACACTGAAGCTTTCTTT. Translation: CASSVININTEAFF.

The V call is TRBV20-1, the J call TRBJ2-7, with TRBD1 identical over 7 bases. V lost 8 bases to trimming and J lost 2 bases; unmatched junction nucleotides: 3. This CDR3 is built from 11 residues. The germline CDR1 and CDR2 sequences are DFQATT and SNEGSKA (reference sequence). The CDR3, as DNA: TGCAGTTTGACAGGGACCTACGAGCAGTACTTC. Amino acid sequence: CSLTGTYEQYF.

This rearrangement joins TRBV10-1 to TRBJ2-7, with a possible D match to TRBD1 (5 bases). Matching the DNA end better, TRBJ2-5 makes the J call doubtful. Per the germline V gene, CDR1 is WNHNN and CDR2 is SYGVQD (reference sequence). The CDR3 contains 13 residues. CDR3 DNA sequence: TGCGCCAGCATTCTCACAGGATCAGAGACCCAGTACTTC. Protein: CASILTGSETQYF.

The J gene is TRBJ1-2, the V gene TRBV29-1, with 7 bases lining up with TRBD1. Looked up from germline, CDR1 is SQVTM and CDR2 is ANQGSEA. The CDR3 runs 12 residues. V dropped 6 bases and J dropped 6; count of bases not matched to a gene: 7. The CDR3 nucleotides read TGCAGCGTACGGGACAGAAAAAATGGCTACACCTTC. The encoded protein is CSVRDRKNGYTF. Full variable domain (outside the CDR3, taken from reference TRBV29-1 and TRBJ1-2): SAVISQKPSRDICQRGTSLTIQCQVDSQVTMMFWYRQQPGQSLTLIATANQGSEATYESGFVIDKFPISRPNLTFSTLTVSNMSPEDSSIYLCSVRDRKNGYTFGSGTRLTVV.

The chain has TRBV3-1 and TRBJ2-1; D is unclear. The assigned J gene may be wrong: the sequence end matches TRBJ2-7 better. CDR3 length: 11 amino acids. Germline V gene data show CDR1 as LGHDT and CDR2 as YNNKEL (reference sequence). DNA of the CDR3: TGTGCCAGCAGCCAAGTGACCGAGCAGTACTTC. Residues: CASSQVTEQYF.

There are a few counts of this clonotype. V gene TRBV3-1 combines with J gene TRBJ2-4; D not resolved. The J call may be in error: the DNA end matches TRBJ2-7 better. The CDR3 loop spans 12 amino acids. Looked up from germline, CDR1 is LGHDT and CDR2 is YNNKEL (reference sequence). Written as DNA, the CDR3 is TGTGCCAGCAGCCAAGTTGTCGCCGAGCAGTACTTC. It yields the protein CASSQVVAEQYF.

The J gene is TRBJ2-5, the V gene TRBV12-3 or TRBV12-4; 11 nucleotides agree with TRBD2. V gave up 6 bases and J gave up 2 bases; unmatched junction bases: 5. The CDR3 has 15 amino acids. DNA of the CDR3: TGTGCCAGCAGACGACTAGCGGGGAAACAAGAGACCCAGTACTTC. It encodes CASRRLAGKQETQYF.

This clonotype was detected only once. This sequence joins TRBV11-2 and TRBJ1-2; TRBD1 aligns across 12 bases. The CDR3 spans 17 residues. Germline V CDR1 and CDR2: SGHAT, FQNNGV. J gave up 1 base and V 3 bases, and 6 bases lay outside the gene matches. CDR3 sequence (DNA): TGTGCCAGCAGCTTGGGGACAGGGGGCAAGAGTAACTATGGCTACACCTTC. Its protein is CASSLGTGGKSNYGYTF.